The rows below give T cell receptor beta chains drawn from one sample of a study of cytomegalovirus exposure and HLA in healthy donors. Profiling relied on immunoSEQ multiplex PCR, and the TCRdb table lists in-frame clones only, not all of them. Among roughly 350,000 clones listed, roughly 85% were seen once. The material sequenced was PBMCs. Receptor source: a woman under 30 in good health and CMV-seronegative. CDR3s include the opening cysteine and the closing phenylalanine or tryptophan. D genes are given only for firm matches. A row's size may be missing; if present it is once, few, many or a size class.

>TRBJ2-1|TRBV2|TRBD2|-
TGTGCCACCCGGACTAGCGGGAGCTCCTACAATGAGCAGTTCTTC
CATRTSGSSYNEQFF
>TRBJ2-7|TRBV6-5|TRBD2|-
TGTGCCAGCAGTTACGGGGCGGGAGCAGCCCGCGAGCAGTACTTC
CASSYGAGAAREQYF
>TRBJ2-7|TRBV10-3|TRBD2|-
TGTGCCATCAGTGAGTCGGGGACTAGCGGGAGACGCGAGCAGTACTTC
CAISESGTSGRREQYF
>TRBJ2-2|TRBV18|-|-
TGTGCCAGCTCTCCGGCGGAGAGCGGGCCGAACACCGGGGAGCTGTTTTTT
CASSPAESGPNTGELFF
>TRBJ1-4|TRBV25-1|TRBD1|-
TGTGCCAGCGCCCCGGGACAGGGGGCAACTAATGAAAAACTGTTTTTT
CASAPGQGATNEKLFF
>TRBJ2-7|TRBV5-1|-|few
TGCGCCAGCAGCTTGGGGGCGGCAGGGCCCTACGAGCAGTACTTC
CASSLGAAGPYEQYF
>TRBJ1-3|TRBV6-5|TRBD1|-
TGTGCCAGCAGTTACGACAGGGATTCTGGAAACACCATATATTTT
CASSYDRDSGNTIYF
>TRBJ1-5|TRBV4-3|-|-
TGCGCCAGCAGCCAAGATTTCACAGGCCCTTATCAGCCCCAGCATTTT
CASSQDFTGPYQPQHF
>TRBJ2-7|TRBV18|-|-
TGTGCCAGCTCACCACCCCGAGGCTACGAGCAGTACTTC
CASSPPRGYEQYF
>TRBJ2-1|TRBV29-1|-|-
TGCAGCGTCTCCCGGGAGTTCTCCTACAATGAGCAGTTCTTC
CSVSREFSYNEQFF
>TRBJ2-2|TRBV6-5|-|-
TGTGCCAGCAGTTACGCTGGACAGACCGGGGAGCTGTTTTTT
CASSYAGQTGELFF
>TRBJ1-2|TRBV6-6|-|-
TGTGCCAGCAGTTACGGGACACTATCTTATGGCTACACCTTC
CASSYGTLSYGYTF
>TRBJ1-1|TRBV6-5|-|-
TGTGCCAGCAGTTACTCAGGAGACGGTACTGAAGCTTTCTTT
CASSYSGDGTEAFF
>TRBJ2-4|TRBV7-6|TRBD2|-
TGTGCCAGCAGCTCGTATGCTCGGGGGGTGGCCAAAAACATTCAGTACTTC
CASSSYARGVAKNIQYF
>TRBJ2-7|TRBV18|TRBD2|-
TGTGCCAGCTCACAGATACTAGCGGGAGGCCGCCCTGTCTTAAGTTACGAGCAGTACTTC
CASSQILAGGRPVLSYEQYF
>TRBJ2-2|TRBV28|-|-
TGTGCCAGCAGTCTGGACAGCGTGTACACCGGGGAGCTGTTTTTT
CASSLDSVYTGELFF
>TRBJ2-7|TRBV7-6|TRBD2|-
TGTGCCAGCAGCCAGGGGTCTAGCGGGAGCTACGAGCAGTACTTC
CASSQGSSGSYEQYF
>TRBJ2-7|TRBV6-6|TRBD2|-
TGTGCCAGCAGTTGGGACTACCGCTACGAGCAGTACTTC
CASSWDYRYEQYF
>TRBJ2-7|TRBV4-1|TRBD2|-
TGCGCCAGCAGCCAAGTCGGGCTAGCGGCCTACGAGCAGTACTTC
CASSQVGLAAYEQYF
>TRBJ1-2|TRBV4-2|-|-
TGTGCCAGCAGCCAAGAAGGTAAAGGGGCGCTTGGCTACACCTTC
CASSQEGKGALGYTF
>TRBJ2-3|TRBV4-3|-|-
TGCGCCAGCAGCCAAGATACCAGCGGGTACGATACGCAGTATTTT
CASSQDTSGYDTQYF
>TRBJ2-1|TRBV2|TRBD1|-
TGTGCCAGCAGTGCTGACAGGGTCTGGGGTGAGCAGTTCTTC
CASSADRVWGEQFF
>TRBJ2-7|TRBV21-1|-|-
TGTGCCAGCAGCCCCCTCGACAGGGAGGCTAACGAGCAGTACTTC
CASSPLDREANEQYF